This TCR beta chain was obtained from a study of cytomegalovirus exposure and HLA in healthy donors. The CDR3 is 15 amino acids. Trimming took 3 bases from V and 0 from J, leaving 12 bases between them. Germline-derived CDR1 and CDR2 are KGHSH and LQKENI. This clone occurred once. The antigen is not known. Clones were read by immunoSEQ multiplex PCR, and TCRdb kept only the in-frame ones, dropping some. The sample has 200,000 to 250,000 clones; 88% are singletons. General observations from the study: Per published reports, the classifier diagnosed cytomegalovirus status with high specificity and sensitivity.

This chain connects TRBV18 to TRBJ2-7; tentative D call: TRBD2 (6 bases). The receptor comes from a woman aged 18-29 years in good health and CMV-seronegative. The sequencing input was PBMCs. CDR3 sequence (DNA): TGTGCCAGCTCACCTGGGGAGGTTCTCTCCTACGAGCAGTACTTC. Encoded protein: CASSPGEVLSYEQYF.